The 4 T cell receptor beta chains given below trace back to one sample, sequenced in a study of blood T cells in healthy people across ages. A J-beta primer mix and a sample-barcoded 5' primer were used in a second PCR of roughly 6 to 11 cycles. TCRdb independently ran MiXCR on the 5' RACE reads; one entry per CDR3 protein. The table records approximately 850,000 distinct CDR3 sequences, roughly 64% of them present only once. The material sequenced was blood. The receptors stem from a man aged 25-40 years in good health.

The V gene is TRBV28, the J gene TRBJ2-5; either TRBD1 or TRBD2 may supply D (5 bases each). Germline V gives CDR1 MDHEN, CDR2 SYDVKM. V was pared by 3 bases and J by 11 bases, with 19 bases between. The CDR3 contains 14 residues. CDR3: CASSLTTQLGEQYF. The DNA for the CDR3 is TGTGCCAGCAGTTTGACGACACAATTGGGGGAGCAGTACTTC.

The V call is TRBV12-3 or TRBV12-4, the J call TRBJ2-1; TRBD2 aligns across 10 bases. Trimming removed 4 bases from V and 1 base from J; junction bases left unmatched: 10. The CDR3 runs to 18 residues. CDR3 DNA sequence: TGTGCCAGCAGTTCGGCAAACCCGGGACTAGCGTCCTACAATGAGCAGTTCTTC. The encoded protein is CASSSANPGLASYNEQFF.

The chain combines TRBV24-1 with TRBJ2-1, with D perhaps matching TRBD1 or TRBD2 (5 bases each). V was cut by 3 bases and J by 10 bases, with 15 bases left in between. There are 14 residues in the CDR3. CDR1 and CDR2 from the germline V gene are KGHDR and SFDVKD. The CDR3 nucleotides are TGTGCCACCAGTGATGGCCCCGGGGCCATCGAGCAGTTCTTC. The encoded protein is CATSDGPGAIEQFF.

This clonotype was detected once. The V gene is TRBV6-5, the J gene TRBJ2-7; maybe TRBD2 (5 bases). The CDR3 spans 15 residues. Trimming cost V 6 bases and J 3 bases, with 18 bases left between them. Germline values: CDR1 MNHEY, CDR2 SVGAGI. The CDR3 reads CASRPGYFEGYEQYF. The CDR3 coding sequence is TGTGCCAGCAGACCCGGGTATTTTGAGGGCTACGAGCAGTACTTC.